This record covers a single T cell receptor (beta chain). Spike-ins of synthetic TCR analog templates went into each PCR. TCRdb's copy holds only in-frame clones and misses some; the assay was immunoSEQ multiplex PCR. The table lists tens of thousands of clones, roughly 82% of them singletons. This entry belongs to a study of PD-L1 blockade in urothelial cancer. Turning to the study itself: Researchers looked at the blood 3 weeks (second dose) and 6 weeks after treatment began. Researchers found blood samples held a median of 141,255 T cells.

Germline lookup yields CDR1 SGHRS and CDR2 YFSETQ. The CDR3 is 20 residues long. V trimming: 4 bases; J trimming: 1 base; junction bases outside the gene matches: 14. The patients had locally advanced or metastatic urothelial carcinoma. The chain carries TRBV5-1 and TRBJ2-2, with 12 bases lining up with TRBD1. The sequences come from PBMCs, collected around atezolizumab (anti-PD-L1) treatment. The source is a man between 65 and 79 years old with urothelial cancer. CDR3 coding DNA: TGCGCCAGCAGCCTGACCCGGGGGACAGGGGGCCGCCAGAACACCGGGGAGCTGTTTTTT. It encodes CASSLTRGTGGRQNTGELFF.